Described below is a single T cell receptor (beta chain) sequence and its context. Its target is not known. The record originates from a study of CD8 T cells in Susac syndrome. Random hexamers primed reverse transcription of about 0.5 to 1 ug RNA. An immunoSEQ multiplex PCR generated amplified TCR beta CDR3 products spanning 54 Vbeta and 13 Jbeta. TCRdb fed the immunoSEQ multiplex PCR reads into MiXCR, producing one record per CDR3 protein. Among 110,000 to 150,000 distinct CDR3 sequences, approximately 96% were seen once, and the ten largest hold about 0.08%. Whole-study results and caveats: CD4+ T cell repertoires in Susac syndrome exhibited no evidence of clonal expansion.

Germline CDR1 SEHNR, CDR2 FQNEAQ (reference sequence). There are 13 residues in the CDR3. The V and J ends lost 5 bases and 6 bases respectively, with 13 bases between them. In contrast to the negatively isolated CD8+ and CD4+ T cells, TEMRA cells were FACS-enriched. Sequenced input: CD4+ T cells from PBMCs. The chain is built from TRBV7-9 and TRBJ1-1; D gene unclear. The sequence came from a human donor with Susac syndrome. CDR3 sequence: CASSPRRGSEAFF. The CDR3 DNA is TGTGCCAGCAGCCCCAGGAGAGGGTCTGAAGCTTTCTTT.